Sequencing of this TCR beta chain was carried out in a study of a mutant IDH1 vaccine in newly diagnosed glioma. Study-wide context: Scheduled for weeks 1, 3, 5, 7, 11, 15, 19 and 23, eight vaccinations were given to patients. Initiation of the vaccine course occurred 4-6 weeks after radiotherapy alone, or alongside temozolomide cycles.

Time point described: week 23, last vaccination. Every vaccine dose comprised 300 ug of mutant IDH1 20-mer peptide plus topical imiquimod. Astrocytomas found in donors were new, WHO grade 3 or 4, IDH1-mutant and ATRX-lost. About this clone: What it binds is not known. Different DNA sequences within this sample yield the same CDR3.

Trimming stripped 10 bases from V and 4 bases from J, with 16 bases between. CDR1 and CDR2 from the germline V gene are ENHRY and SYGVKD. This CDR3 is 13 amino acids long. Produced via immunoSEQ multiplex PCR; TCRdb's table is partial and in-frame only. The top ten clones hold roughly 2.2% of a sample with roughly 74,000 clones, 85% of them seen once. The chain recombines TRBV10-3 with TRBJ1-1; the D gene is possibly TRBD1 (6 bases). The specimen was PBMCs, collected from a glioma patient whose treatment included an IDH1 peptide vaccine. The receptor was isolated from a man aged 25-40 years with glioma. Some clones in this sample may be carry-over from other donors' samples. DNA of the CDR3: TGTGCCACGGGGCGGGGAGGGGGCACTGAAGCTTTCTTT. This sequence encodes CATGRGGGTEAFF.